This T cell receptor beta chain is drawn from a study of control samples from healthy donors and cancer patients. Sequencing used immunoSEQ multiplex PCR; TCRdb keeps in-frame clones, though not all of them. The table lists fewer than 500,000 clones, 80% to 95% of them singletons. This CDR3 region has 17 residues. Germline lookup yields CDR1 MDHEN and CDR2 SYDVKM. J lost 6 bases, V lost 6 bases, and 14 bases had no gene match. Sequenced input: PBMCs. The chain carries TRBV28 and TRBJ2-1; 10 bases fit TRBD2. This receptor was obtained from a man aged 35 to 55 with head and neck cancer. The CDR3 region has the DNA TGTGCCAGCAGCTTACCCCCCCCTCTAGCGGGAGTCAATGAGCAGTTCTTC. Protein sequence: CASSLPPPLAGVNEQFF.